The next 15 T cell receptor beta chains were all read from a single sample in a study of T cells after yellow fever vaccination. TCRdb redid the calling of the 5' RACE reads with MiXCR, one entry per CDR3 protein. Of under 70,000 distinct CDR3 sequences in the sample, about 6.6% were seen once. The source was CD8+ T cells sorted from PBMCs, collected on the day of the first yellow fever vaccination. Receptor source: a man younger than 30 who received the YFV17D yellow fever vaccine.

The V gene is TRBV12-3 or TRBV12-4, the J gene TRBJ2-2, with 10 positions matching TRBD1. J lost 7 bases, V lost 5 bases, and 7 bases had no gene match. This CDR3 comprises 15 residues. The CDR3 DNA reads TGTGCCAGCAGTCCCGGACAGGGGGTTCTCGGGGAGCTGTTTTTT. Encoded protein: CASSPGQGVLGELFF.

The chain has TRBV25-1 and TRBJ2-6; the D gene is possibly TRBD2 (5 bases). Trimming shortened V by 1 base and J by 1 base, and 5 bases separated the two germline ends. Germline CDR1 MGHDK, CDR2 SYGVNS. This CDR3 has 15 residues. CDR3 nucleotides: TGTGCCAGCAGTGAATCGGGGTCTGGGGCCAACGTCCTGACTTTC. Protein sequence: CASSESGSGANVLTF.

The chain is built from TRBV27 and TRBJ1-1, with D perhaps matching TRBD1 (5 bases). This CDR3 region has 16 residues. V was trimmed by 8 bases and J by 3 bases, leaving 22 bases between them. The germline CDR1 and CDR2 sequences are MNHEY and SMNVEV (reference sequence). This CDR3 reads CASGLPFRVSDTEAFF. The CDR3 DNA reads as TGTGCCAGCGGTCTACCCTTCAGGGTTTCGGACACTGAAGCTTTCTTT.

Notes on this clonotype: A much larger clone lies a single base off, so this may be a read error. V gene TRBV7-9 combines with J gene TRBJ2-3; no clear D. Germline V gene lookup returns CDR1 SEHNR and CDR2 FQNEAQ (reference sequence). V was trimmed by 5 bases and J by 2 bases, leaving 11 bases between them. CDR3 length: 14 amino acids. The CDR3 sequence: CASSMAGPTDTQYF. In DNA, the CDR3 is TGTGCCAGCAGCATGGCAGGCCCCACAGATACGCAGTATTTT.

The V and J genes are TRBV29-1 and TRBJ2-3; D remains ambiguous. The CDR3 totals 13 residues. V was cut by 4 bases and J by 2 bases, with 10 bases left in between. Germline loops: CDR1 SQVTM, CDR2 ANQGSEA. The CDR3 DNA is TGCAGCGTTGGAGCCGGCAACACAGATACGCAGTATTTT. As protein: CSVGAGNTDTQYF.

This chain joins TRBV6-5 and TRBJ1-1; no definite D call. Trimming removed 0 bases from V and 0 bases from J, with 14 bases in between. Germline loops: CDR1 MNHEY, CDR2 SVGAGI. This CDR3 has 17 residues. The CDR3 nucleotides read TGTGCCAGCAGTTACTCGATGAAGAGAAATATGAACACTGAAGCTTTCTTT. It encodes CASSYSMKRNMNTEAFF.

This clonotype was counted between two and nine times. The chain recombines TRBV5-1 with TRBJ2-7; TRBD1 agrees at 7 bases. From germline, CDR1 is SGHRS and CDR2 YFSETQ. The trim removed 8 bases at V and 0 bases at J, leaving 5 bases unmatched. The CDR3 extends over 13 amino acids. The CDR3 bases are TGCGCCAGTGAGGGGGCCACCTCCTACGAGCAGTACTTC. Encoded protein: CASEGATSYEQYF.

This clonotype has at least ten counts. The V call is TRBV24-1, the J call TRBJ2-1; D may match TRBD1 or TRBD2 (5 bases each). CDR1 and CDR2 (germline): KGHDR, SFDVKD. Between the trimmed V and J ends, which lost 2 bases and 4 bases, there was a span of 14 bases. The CDR3 loop spans 16 amino acids. The CDR3, as DNA: TGTGCCACCAGTGATTCTGCAGGGACCCGATACAATGAGCAGTTCTTC. Translating it yields CATSDSAGTRYNEQFF.

This clonotype was seen repeatedly, ten times or more. The CDR3 sequence: CASHTGGVSGANVLTF. The CDR3 DNA is TGTGCCAGCCATACCGGCGGGGTCTCTGGGGCCAACGTCCTGACTTTC. The chain joins TRBV6-5 to TRBJ2-6; maybe TRBD2 (6 bases). Germline lookup yields CDR1 MNHEY and CDR2 SVGAGI. The CDR3 totals 16 residues. Between the trimmed V and J ends, which lost 8 bases and 0 bases, there was a span of 14 bases.

In this sample, this clonotype turned up a few times. The chain recombines TRBV28 with TRBJ2-7, with TRBD1 matching 9 bases. Per germline, CDR1 MDHEN and CDR2 SYDVKM. This CDR3 comprises 16 residues. The V segment lost 5 bases and the J segment 3 bases; nucleotides outside the gene matches: 11. CDR3: CASSLRFRDRVYEQYV. In nucleotides, the CDR3 is TGTGCCAGCAGTCTCAGATTCCGGGACAGGGTCTACGAGCAGTACGTC.

This clonotype was counted a few times. Relative to the germline gene, one junction end is altered; a read error may explain this. This chain connects TRBV13 to TRBJ2-1, with D perhaps matching TRBD2 (6 bases). The CDR3 is 15 residues long. The germline gives CDR1 PRHDT, CDR2 FYEKMQ (reference sequence). Written as DNA, the CDR3 is TGTGCCAGCAACGCACGCCGGGACTCCCACAATGAGCAGTTCTTC. Translated: CASNARRDSHNEQFF.

This clonotype was seen more than once but under ten times. CDR3 in amino acids: CASSAPKGHYEQYF. As DNA, the CDR3 is TGTGCCAGCAGTGCCCCCAAGGGACACTACGAGCAGTACTTC. The J gene is TRBJ2-7, the V gene TRBV27; weak D call: TRBD1 (6 bases). Trimming took 5 bases from V and 3 from J, leaving 14 bases between them. The germline gives CDR1 MNHEY, CDR2 SMNVEV (reference sequence). This CDR3 has 14 residues.

This clonotype was found a few times. The junction does not match germline at one end; this may be a read error. This chain joins TRBV6-2 or TRBV6-3 and TRBJ2-5, with 10 nucleotides matching TRBD1. The CDR3 is made up of 11 amino acids. In germline, CDR1 is MNHEY, CDR2 SVGEGT. CDR3 protein: CASSHGTGEHF. In nucleotides, the CDR3 is TGTGCCAGCAGTCACGGGACAGGGGAGCACTTC.

This clonotype was seen at least ten times. This chain connects TRBV12-3 or TRBV12-4 to TRBJ2-7; no clear D gene. Trimming took 6 bases from V and 7 from J, leaving 16 bases between them. The CDR3 length is 13 residues. CDR3 sequence: CASRNKDGFEQYF. DNA of the CDR3: TGTGCCAGCAGGAACAAGGACGGCTTTGAGCAGTACTTC.

The chain has TRBV4-1 and TRBJ1-5; no clear D gene. Trimming shortened V by 1 base and J by 2 bases, and 9 bases separated the two germline ends. This CDR3 has 15 residues. The germline CDR1 and CDR2 sequences are MGHRA and YSYEKL. CDR3 loop: CASSQGGVGNQPQHF. As DNA, the CDR3 is TGCGCCAGCAGCCAAGGAGGTGTGGGCAATCAGCCCCAGCATTTT.